A single sample is the source of the 27 T cell receptor beta chains below, sequenced in a study of cytomegalovirus exposure and HLA in healthy donors. Primers for the PCR totalled 60 Vbeta and 13 Jbeta. Clones were sequenced by immunoSEQ multiplex PCR, and TCRdb holds only the in-frame ones, with some missing. The table lists approximately 120,000 clones, roughly 86% of them singletons, with around 2% in the top ten. Specimen: PBMCs. The receptors derive from a man between 18 and 35 years old in good health and CMV-seronegative.

This chain joins TRBV11-2 and TRBJ2-1; D unclear. The germline CDR1 and CDR2 sequences are SGHAT and FQNNGV. This CDR3 has 15 amino acids. The V end lost 2 bases, the J end lost 1 base, and 9 bases lay between the germline ends. Written as DNA, the CDR3 is TGTGCCAGCAGCTTATCCCGCGGTTCCTACAATGAGCAGTTCTTC. This sequence encodes CASSLSRGSYNEQFF.

The chain joins TRBV7-8 to TRBJ2-7, with 10 bases matching TRBD2. This CDR3 comprises 15 residues. V was pared by 5 bases and J by 4 bases, with 8 bases of the junction left unmatched. Germline V gives CDR1 SGHVS, CDR2 FQNEAQ. For the CDR3, the DNA is TGTGCCAGCAGCCCCCCGAAGCGGGGGGGGTACGAGCAGTACTTC. As protein: CASSPPKRGGYEQYF.

The rearrangement joins TRBV6-1 to TRBJ2-1; 10 nucleotides align to TRBD2. This CDR3 has 15 amino acids. The V segment lost 5 bases and the J segment 7 bases; nucleotides outside the gene matches: 8. Germline CDR1 MNHNS, CDR2 SASEGT. This CDR3 is CASSSVAGGENEQFF. The CDR3 coding sequence is TGTGCCAGCAGTTCGGTAGCGGGGGGTGAAAATGAGCAGTTCTTC.

V gene TRBV18 combines with J gene TRBJ2-2, with 10 bases aligning to TRBD1. The ends lost 5 bases at V and 5 bases at J; junction bases unmatched: 8. Germline values: CDR1 KGHSH, CDR2 LQKENI. The CDR3 contains 16 residues. CDR3 sequence: CASSSRQGARTGELFF. The CDR3 DNA follows: TGTGCCAGCTCATCGAGACAGGGGGCGAGGACCGGGGAGCTGTTTTTT.

V usage is TRBV29-1 and J usage is TRBJ2-5, with 10 bases fitting TRBD2. CDR1 SQVTM and CDR2 ANQGSEA come from the germline V gene. This CDR3 spans 16 amino acids. The V gene end was trimmed by 0 bases and the J gene end by 5 bases; junction bases not matched to a gene: 9. CDR3 in amino acids: CSVEESGGALRETQYF. The CDR3 region has the DNA TGCAGCGTTGAAGAAAGCGGGGGGGCCCTCCGGGAGACCCAGTACTTC.

This clone was found once. The J gene is TRBJ2-7, the V gene TRBV10-3, with D possibly TRBD1 on 6 matching bases. CDR1 and CDR2 (germline): ENHRY, SYGVKD. The CDR3 covers 12 residues. V lost 0 bases to trimming and J lost 11 bases, with 11 bases between them. DNA of the CDR3: TGTGCCATCAGTGAGTCCTGGGCAGGGGAGTACTTC. This encodes CAISESWAGEYF.

The rearrangement links TRBV7-9 to TRBJ2-7; no clear D gene. Germline CDR1 and CDR2: SEHNR and FQNEAQ (reference sequence). This CDR3 comprises 14 residues. V was clipped by 1 base and J by 4 bases, with 11 bases between them. The CDR3 is CASSLGTDSYEQYF. CDR3 DNA sequence: TGTGCCAGCAGCTTAGGCACAGATAGTTACGAGCAGTACTTC. Drawing the rest from reference TRBV7-9 and TRBJ2-7, the complete variable domain is DTGVSQNPRHKITKRGQNVTFRCDPISEHNRLYWYRQTLGQGPEFLTYFQNEAQLEKSRLLSDRFSAERPKGSFSTLEIQRTEQGDSAMYLCASSLGTDSYEQYFGPGTRLTVT.

This rearrangement joins TRBV5-6 to TRBJ1-5, with 7 bases lining up with TRBD1. The CDR3 loop spans 16 amino acids. Germline loops: CDR1 SGHDT, CDR2 YYEEEE. V gave up 1 base and J gave up 6 bases; unmatched junction bases: 10. The CDR3 reads CASSLRGTDLIQPQHF. CDR3 bases: TGTGCCAGCAGCTTGCGTGGGACAGACCTAATTCAGCCCCAGCATTTT.

This chain uses TRBV7-8 with TRBJ2-2; D is unresolved. The CDR3 loop spans 14 amino acids. The V gene lost 5 bases and the J gene lost 1 base, with 8 bases spanning the gap. CDR1 is SGHVS and CDR2 is FQNEAQ in the germline V gene. CDR3 sequence (DNA): TGTGCCAGCAGCCGAATACTGAACACCGGGGAGCTGTTTTTT. This sequence encodes CASSRILNTGELFF.

This chain links TRBV5-1 with TRBJ1-1, with 8 bases identical to TRBD1. CDR1 SGHRS and CDR2 YFSETQ come from the germline V gene. The CDR3 is 16 amino acids. V shed 1 base and J 1 base; nucleotides not matched to a gene: 6. Written as DNA, the CDR3 is TGCGCCAGCAGCTTGCGTTCGGGACAGGCGAACACTGAAGCTTTCTTT. Encoded protein: CASSLRSGQANTEAFF.

This chain connects TRBV10-3 to TRBJ2-3; TRBD2 matches at 8 bases. Germline V lookup: CDR1 ENHRY, CDR2 SYGVKD. V was pared by 0 bases and J by 8 bases, with 13 bases of the junction left unmatched. The CDR3 is 17 amino acids. The CDR3 DNA follows: TGTGCCATCAGTGAGTCGTCTAGGGGTAGCGGGGATGGTACGCAGTATTTT. Protein product: CAISESSRGSGDGTQYF.

V usage is TRBV15 and J usage is TRBJ2-6; 8 bases align to TRBD1. V shed 0 bases and J 0 bases; nucleotides not matched to a gene: 4. This CDR3 is 18 amino acids long. Germline CDR1 LNHNV, CDR2 YYDKDF (reference sequence). DNA of the CDR3: TGTGCCACCAGCAGAGAGCCAGGGGGCCACTCTGGGGCCAACGTCCTGACTTTC. Its translation is CATSREPGGHSGANVLTF. Variable domain in full (rest from reference TRBV15 and TRBJ2-6): DAMVIQNPRYQVTQFGKPVTLSCSQTLNHNVMYWYQQKSSQAPKLLFHYYDKDFNNEADTPDNFQSRRPNTSFCFLDIRSPGLGDTAMYLCATSREPGGHSGANVLTFGAGSRLTVL.

The count of this clone is one. The J gene is TRBJ2-7, the V gene TRBV9; TRBD1 is a possible D gene (6 bases). The CDR3 has 15 amino acids. Germline CDR1 and CDR2: SGDLS and YYNGEE. Trimming took 3 bases from V and 3 from J, leaving 16 bases between them. The chain's CDR3 is CASSAGHRDDYEQYF. In nucleotides, the CDR3 is TGTGCCAGCAGCGCGGGACACCGGGATGACTACGAGCAGTACTTC. The whole variable domain, remainder taken from reference TRBV9 and TRBJ2-7, is DSGVTQTPKHLITATGQRVTLRCSPRSGDLSVYWYQQSLDQGLQFLIQYYNGEERAKGNILERFSAQQFPDLHSELNLSSLELGDSALYFCASSAGHRDDYEQYFGPGTRLTVT.

The chain employs TRBV2 and TRBJ2-2; tentatively, D is TRBD2 (6 bases). CDR1 is SNHLY and CDR2 is FYNNEI in the germline V gene. The V end was cut by 5 bases, the J end by 5 bases, with 9 bases between. The CDR3 is made up of 13 amino acids. The CDR3: CASSKGRTGELFF. Written as DNA, the CDR3 is TGTGCCAGCAGTAAAGGGAGGACCGGGGAGCTGTTTTTT.

The rearrangement joins TRBV11-2 to TRBJ2-7; D is possibly TRBD2 (6 bases). V was pared by 5 bases and J by 7 bases, with 12 bases between. Looked up from germline, CDR1 is SGHAT and CDR2 is FQNNGV. This CDR3 has 12 residues. The CDR3 coding sequence is TGTGCCAGCAGCCGCACGGGGAGGGAGCAGTACTTC. This encodes CASSRTGREQYF. Looking up the rest from reference TRBV11-2 and TRBJ2-7 gives the full variable domain: EAGVAQSPRYKIIEKRQSVAFWCNPISGHATLYWYQQILGQGPKLLIQFQNNGVVDDSQLPKDRFSAERLKGVDSTLKIQPAKLEDSAVYLCASSRTGREQYFGPGTRLTVT.

The J gene is TRBJ2-3, the V gene TRBV7-3; D call uncertain. The CDR3 has 15 residues. Trimming took off 6 bases at V and 3 bases at J, with 16 bases between the two ends. CDR1 is SGHTA and CDR2 is FQGTGA in the germline V gene. CDR3 DNA sequence: TGTGCCAGCAGGGCCAGGCCGAGTCTAACAGATACGCAGTATTTT. This codes for CASRARPSLTDTQYF.

The chain recombines TRBV7-8 with TRBJ2-5; 12 bases line up with TRBD2. From germline, CDR1 is SGHVS and CDR2 FQNEAQ. V shed 5 bases and J 2 bases; nucleotides not matched to a gene: 6. The CDR3 spans 16 residues. CDR3 nucleotide sequence: TGTGCCAGCAGCCTCGGAGGACTAGCGGGGCAAGAGACCCAGTACTTC. Its protein is CASSLGGLAGQETQYF.

This chain uses TRBV6-5 with TRBJ1-6; TRBD1 might be the D (5 bases). CDR1 and CDR2 from the germline V gene are MNHEY and SVGAGI. This CDR3 has 16 residues. Deletions cut 2 bases from V and 6 bases from J, with 14 bases between. In DNA, the CDR3 is TGTGCCAGCAGTTACATGGGGGGGACCTCTAATTCACCCCTCCACTTT. It yields the protein CASSYMGGTSNSPLHF.

This sequence joins TRBV13 and TRBJ1-2, with 7 bases that match TRBD1. In germline, CDR1 is PRHDT, CDR2 FYEKMQ (reference sequence). CDR3 length: 14 amino acids. The V gene end was trimmed by 10 bases and the J gene end by 6 bases; junction bases not matched to a gene: 14. The CDR3 bases are TGTGCCACCTTTCAGAGACAGGGTTTGGATGGCTACACCTTC. Its protein is CATFQRQGLDGYTF.

This clone was recorded once. The chain uses TRBV14 and TRBJ2-3; 7 bases align to TRBD1. V lost 8 bases, J lost 1 base, and 9 bases stayed unmatched. CDR1 SGHDN and CDR2 FVKESK come from the germline V gene. CDR3 length: 15 amino acids. The CDR3 loop is CASCDREKGTDTQYF. CDR3 nucleotides: TGTGCCAGCTGTGACAGGGAGAAAGGCACAGATACGCAGTATTTT.

CDR3 in DNA: TGTGCCAGCAGCGTAGGTACAGCGAACACTGAAGCTTTCTTT. It is translated as CASSVGTANTEAFF. The chain is built from TRBV9 and TRBJ1-1; D unresolved. This CDR3 comprises 14 residues. Germline values: CDR1 SGDLS, CDR2 YYNGEE. The germline V and J ends were trimmed by 0 bases and 1 base, with 7 bases remaining between them.

The CDR3 sequence is CASRGDRGVANTGELFF. The CDR3 DNA reads TGTGCCAGCAGGGGGGACAGGGGGGTCGCGAACACCGGGGAGCTGTTTTTT. J is TRBJ2-2 and V is TRBV7-9, with 11 bases that match TRBD1. CDR1 is SEHNR, CDR2 FQNEAQ, per germline (reference sequence). The CDR3 length is 17 residues. After removal of 6 bases from V and 0 bases from J, the junction contained 6 bases not matched to a gene.

This chain connects TRBV2 to TRBJ1-6; the match to TRBD1 covers 9 bases. The V and J ends lost 0 bases and 9 bases, in that order; junction bases with no gene match: 9. The germline gives CDR1 SNHLY, CDR2 FYNNEI. This CDR3 contains 17 residues. CDR3 in DNA: TGTGCCAGCAGTGAAGCGTGGGACAGGGTTTGGGGTTCACCCCTCCACTTT. This codes for CASSEAWDRVWGSPLHF.

The V and J genes are TRBV4-3 and TRBJ2-1; D possibly corresponds to TRBD2 (5 bases). V was clipped by 1 base and J by 6 bases, with 13 bases between them. There are 15 residues in the CDR3. Germline CDR1 reads LGHNA; CDR2 reads YSLEER. The CDR3 loop reads CASSQVLDLGNEQFF. CDR3 coding DNA: TGCGCCAGCAGCCAAGTACTAGATCTCGGCAATGAGCAGTTCTTC.

This clone was detected a few times. The chain employs TRBV6-1 and TRBJ1-2; unclear D gene. V was cut by 3 bases and J by 0 bases, with 14 bases left in between. Germline V gene data show CDR1 as MNHNS and CDR2 as SASEGT. The CDR3 extends over 16 amino acids. Written as DNA, the CDR3 is TGTGCCAGCAGTGAGCGAGACTCACCCGCTAACTATGGCTACACCTTC. Translated, it gives CASSERDSPANYGYTF.

The chain is built from TRBV6-5 and TRBJ1-3; tentative D call: TRBD1 (6 bases). Between the trimmed V and J ends, which lost 2 bases and 4 bases, there was a span of 12 bases. The germline V gene encodes CDR1 MNHEY and CDR2 SVGAGI. The CDR3 is 15 residues long. CDR3 protein: CASSYTGSTGNTIYF. The CDR3 DNA follows: TGTGCCAGCAGTTACACAGGGTCTACAGGAAACACCATATATTTT.

The chain joins TRBV29-1 to TRBJ2-7; D ambiguous. CDR3 size: 11 residues. Trimming took off 6 bases at V and 4 bases at J, with 10 bases between the two ends. The germline CDR1 and CDR2 sequences are SQVTM and ANQGSEA. This CDR3 reads CSVIILYEQYF. Here the CDR3 DNA reads TGCAGCGTCATTATACTGTACGAGCAGTACTTC.